The 5 T cell receptor beta chains below come from one sample, sequenced in a study of blood T cell repertoires in COVID-19. TCRdb keeps only in-frame clones here, not all; method: immunoSEQ multiplex PCR. The table shows roughly 450,000 clones, with about 90% occurring only once. Sequences were obtained from PBMCs or T cells enriched from blood (not recorded which). Receptor source: a man in his late teens or twenties who had recovered from COVID-19.

The chain employs TRBV30 and TRBJ2-7, with D possibly matching TRBD1 (6 bases). The CDR3 loop spans 12 amino acids. V was pared by 5 bases and J by 6 bases, with 14 bases between. Germline loops: CDR1 GTSNPN, CDR2 SVGIG (reference sequence). The CDR3, as DNA: TGTGCCTGGTCCAGGGGTATAGGCGAGCAGTACTTC. It yields the protein CAWSRGIGEQYF.

V usage is TRBV28 and J usage is TRBJ1-3; TRBD1 is a possible D gene (5 bases). Germline loops: CDR1 MDHEN, CDR2 SYDVKM. The CDR3 totals 17 residues. V dropped 4 bases and J dropped 4 bases, with 20 bases sitting between them. The DNA for the CDR3 is TGTGCCAGCAGTTCGGCGGCCCCGGGACTTTCAGGAAACACCATATATTTT. Its protein product is CASSSAAPGLSGNTIYF.

V gene TRBV5-1 combines with J gene TRBJ1-6; D is undetermined. The germline V gene encodes CDR1 SGHRS and CDR2 YFSETQ. Between the trimmed V and J ends, which lost 4 bases and 7 bases, there was a span of 18 bases. This CDR3 region has 16 residues. The CDR3 protein is CASSPGSGLENSPLHF. DNA of the CDR3: TGCGCCAGCAGCCCCGGGTCGGGTCTAGAGAATTCACCCCTCCACTTT.

The rearrangement uses TRBV3-1 (or the pseudogene TRBV3-2) and TRBJ1-6; D may be TRBD1 (6 bases). Trimming removed 1 base from V and 10 bases from J, with 17 bases in between. The CDR3 consists of 16 residues. Germline V gene lookup returns CDR1 LGHDT and CDR2 YNNKEL (reference sequence). The CDR3 DNA reads as TGTGCCAGCAGCCAAGTAGGGGCAGGGACAAGCTCACCCCTCCACTTT. It specifies CASSQVGAGTSSPLHF.

In its sample, this clone was seen once. J is TRBJ2-2 and V is TRBV18, with TRBD1 as a possible D gene (6 bases). The CDR3 totals 12 residues. V was trimmed by 5 bases and J by 14 bases, leaving 15 bases between them. The germline V gene has CDR1 KGHSH and CDR2 LQKENI. CDR3 in DNA: TGTGCCAGCTCAATGTTCAGGGGTACCCTGTTTTTT. This gives the protein CASSMFRGTLFF. Based on the CDR3 plus reference TRBV18 and TRBJ2-2, the full variable domain is NAGVMQNPRHLVRRRGQEARLRCSPMKGHSHVYWYRQLPEEGLKFMVYLQKENIIDESGMPKERFSAEFPKEGPSILRIQQVVRGDSAAYFCASSMFRGTLFFGEGSRLTVL.